A selection of T cell receptor beta chains follows, all from one sample in a study of monozygotic twins with inflammatory bowel disease. TCRdb reprocessed the 5' RACE reads and stores each CDR3 protein as one record, lacking DNA. The listing contains 300,000 to 400,000 distinct CDR3 sequences. The source material was blood. All receptors derive from a human donor with ulcerative colitis or Crohn's disease, or a healthy co-twin of an affected twin (not recorded which). CDR3s include the opening cysteine and the closing phenylalanine or tryptophan. The order of the fields is J gene, V gene, CDR3 protein.

>TRBJ2-6|TRBV5-1
CASSSPGSTSGANVLTF
>TRBJ2-7|TRBV7-9
CASSLTGALHEQYF
>TRBJ2-5|TRBV7-2
CASSPVLGTETQYF
>TRBJ1-4|TRBV6-6
CASSDHEKLFF
>TRBJ2-6|TRBV12-3/TRBV12-4
CASGGPTGAGANVLTF
>TRBJ2-5|TRBV7-2
CASNPRPHLQETQYF
>TRBJ2-3|TRBV20-1
CSAIGSGASTDTQYF
>TRBJ1-5|TRBV20-1
CSARGGANQPQHF
>TRBJ1-2|TRBV11-2
CASSVSWTAVWDGYTF
>TRBJ2-1|TRBV12-3/TRBV12-4
CASRSGLAVGYERFF
>TRBJ2-5|TRBV7-2
CASSSLGLAVETQYF
>TRBJ1-2|TRBV28
CASSLGGGPFGGYTF
>TRBJ1-1|TRBV20-1
CSVQGPLLNTEAFF
>TRBJ2-7|TRBV29-1
CSVLGQNAYEQYF
>TRBJ2-5|TRBV5-1
CATKIADRQETQYF
>TRBJ2-1|TRBV6-1
CASSGSRSVWNNEQFF
>TRBJ1-6|TRBV7-8
CASSPGGPAGNSPLHF
>TRBJ1-1|TRBV5-1
CASSLRTGNTEAFF
>TRBJ1-1|TRBV16
CASSQDRPELAEAFF
>TRBJ2-7|TRBV20-1
CSARSSVSSYEQYF
>TRBJ2-1|TRBV20-1
CGATRGRDEQFF
>TRBJ2-3|TRBV6-5
CASSYSPGTLATDTQYF
>TRBJ1-2|TRBV18
CASSPGNAGGGYTF
>TRBJ1-3|TRBV20-1
CSVRGVSGNTIYF
>TRBJ1-2|TRBV7-2
CASSLMRQSLNYGYTF
>TRBJ2-4|TRBV20-1
CSARDSSGGNLAKNIQYF
>TRBJ2-7|TRBV6-5
CASSYSSGPPYEQYF
>TRBJ2-1|TRBV20-1
CSAGGPRGEYNEQFF
>TRBJ2-1|TRBV6-1
CASRTSEYNEQFF
>TRBJ2-3|TRBV12-3/TRBV12-4
CASSGFSTDTQYF
>TRBJ2-1|TRBV3-1
CASSYGRYNEQFF
>TRBJ2-7|TRBV20-1
CSATWTGGYEQYF